This T cell receptor (beta chain) came from a study of blood T cell repertoires in COVID-19. About the research overall: T cells, B-cell-depleted T cells, or PBMCs provided the cDNA or gDNA that served as material.

Sequenced by immunoSEQ multiplex PCR; TCRdb stores in-frame clones only, minus some. The sample carries 200,000 to 300,000 clones, approximately 80% recorded once. The V end was cut by 1 base, the J end by 5 bases, with 11 bases between. This CDR3 has 13 residues. Looked up from germline, CDR1 is SQVTM and CDR2 is ANQGSEA. The material sequenced was peripheral blood. This sequence was found in a woman of 80 years or more with COVID-19, enrolled during active disease. The chain combines TRBV29-1 with TRBJ1-1; no clear D. The CDR3 region is CSVEGPARTEAFF. CDR3 bases: TGCAGCGTTGAAGGGCCAGCCAGGACTGAAGCTTTCTTT.